The TCR beta chain under discussion was sequenced for a study of vaccination and CD4 T cells after COVID-19. Study details: Overlapping SARS-CoV-2, HCoV-NL63, HCoV-OC43 and HCoV-229E spike peptides stimulated the cells. Control cultures received a CEFX pool, an HIV-1 Nef pool, or no peptide.

Looked up from germline, CDR1 is SGHVS and CDR2 is FNYEAQ. J lost 6 bases, V lost 1 base, and 2 bases had no gene match. The CDR3 covers 13 residues. The time point denotes: late sampling 161 to 241 days after vaccination in three convalescent patients. Treatment described: roughly 10-day PBMC culture with coronavirus spike peptide pools or control peptides (ViraFEST assay). Scientists separated out CD4+ T cells through negative selection following 10 days in culture. This clonotype was recorded a few times. Its matching antigen is unknown. The Oncomine TCR Beta short-read assay was applied to DNA of cultured CD4+ T cells. One entry per CDR3 protein results from TCRdb running MiXCR on the PCR reads. The sample holds roughly 20,000 distinct CDR3 sequences, roughly 50% seen once.

Here the sequenced sample was CD4+ T cells from blood, cultured in vitro, taken about 7 months after SARS-CoV-2 vaccination. The rearrangement links TRBV7-6 to TRBJ1-1; TRBD1 matches 7 bases. This receptor was obtained from a human donor who had recovered from COVID-19. The CDR3 sequence is CASSLETGSEAFF. The CDR3 nucleotides are TGTGCCAGCAGCTTAGAGACAGGGTCTGAAGCTTTCTTT. The full variable domain, completed using reference TRBV7-6 and TRBJ1-1, is GAGVSQSPRYKVTKRGQDVALRCDPISGHVSLYWYRQALGQGPEFLTYFNYEAQQDKSGLPNDRFSAERPEGSISTLTIQRTEQRDSAMYRCASSLETGSEAFFGQGTRLTVV.